This T cell receptor (beta chain) emerged from a study of blood T cells in healthy people across ages. Across the whole study: Template switching retrieved approximately one barcoded beta molecule for each two T cells. General study points: Age brought a roughly linear fall in TCR beta diversity measured per million T cells.

V was shortened by 3 bases and J by 6 bases, with 10 bases between the two germline ends. Germline-derived CDR1 and CDR2 are GTSNPN and SVGIG (reference sequence). This CDR3 is built from 12 residues. The people who gave samples were healthy Caucasians from Russia, aged roughly 6 to 100. Together with a sample-barcoded 5' primer, a J-beta primer mix was included in a second PCR lasting about 7 to 12 cycles. TCRdb processed the 5' RACE reads anew with MiXCR; each CDR3 protein has one entry. Of around 1.5 million distinct CDR3 sequences listed, about 32% are singletons. With regard to this clonotype: Its antigen is not known.

The genes are TRBV30 and TRBJ2-3; D is ambiguous. The clonotype originates from a woman aged 30 to 39 in good health. Sequenced material: blood. CDR3 nucleotides: TGTGCCTGGAGCCGAGGATCGGATACGCAGTATTTT. It encodes CAWSRGSDTQYF.